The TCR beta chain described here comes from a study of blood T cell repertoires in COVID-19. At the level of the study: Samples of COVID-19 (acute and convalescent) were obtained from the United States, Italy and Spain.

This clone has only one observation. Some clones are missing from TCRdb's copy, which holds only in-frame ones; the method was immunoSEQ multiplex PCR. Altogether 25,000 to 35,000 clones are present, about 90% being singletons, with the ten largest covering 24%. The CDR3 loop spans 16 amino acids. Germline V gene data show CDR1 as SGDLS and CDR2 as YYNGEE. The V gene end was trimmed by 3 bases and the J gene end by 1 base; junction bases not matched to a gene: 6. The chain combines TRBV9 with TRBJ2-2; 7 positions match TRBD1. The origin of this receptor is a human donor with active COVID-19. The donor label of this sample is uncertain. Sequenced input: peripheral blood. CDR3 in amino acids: CASSGSGGWNTGELFF. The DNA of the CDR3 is TGTGCCAGCAGCGGCTCAGGGGGTTGGAACACCGGGGAGCTGTTTTTT.